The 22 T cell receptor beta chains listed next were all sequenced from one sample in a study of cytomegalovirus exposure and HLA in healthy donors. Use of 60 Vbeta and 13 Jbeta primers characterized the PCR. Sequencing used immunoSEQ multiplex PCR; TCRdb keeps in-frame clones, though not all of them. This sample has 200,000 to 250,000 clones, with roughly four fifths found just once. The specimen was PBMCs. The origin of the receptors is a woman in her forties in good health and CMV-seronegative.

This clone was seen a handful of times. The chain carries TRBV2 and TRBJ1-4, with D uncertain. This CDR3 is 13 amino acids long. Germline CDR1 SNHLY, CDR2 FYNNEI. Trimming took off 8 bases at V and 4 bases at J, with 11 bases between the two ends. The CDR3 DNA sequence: TGTGCCAGCGGGCCACTGGGTAATGAAAAACTGTTTTTT. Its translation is CASGPLGNEKLFF.

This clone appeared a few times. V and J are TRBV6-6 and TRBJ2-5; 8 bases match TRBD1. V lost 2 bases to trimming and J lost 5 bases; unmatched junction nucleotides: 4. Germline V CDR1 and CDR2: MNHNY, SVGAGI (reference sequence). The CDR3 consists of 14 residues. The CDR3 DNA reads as TGTGCCAGCAGTTACCCTGGACAGGGCGAGACCCAGTACTTC. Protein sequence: CASSYPGQGETQYF.

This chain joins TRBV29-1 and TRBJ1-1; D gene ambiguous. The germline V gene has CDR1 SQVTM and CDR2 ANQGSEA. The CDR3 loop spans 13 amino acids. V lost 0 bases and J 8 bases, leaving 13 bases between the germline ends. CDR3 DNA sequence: TGCAGCGTTGAAGAGAGAATGCCGGGAGAAGCTTTCTTT. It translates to CSVEERMPGEAFF.

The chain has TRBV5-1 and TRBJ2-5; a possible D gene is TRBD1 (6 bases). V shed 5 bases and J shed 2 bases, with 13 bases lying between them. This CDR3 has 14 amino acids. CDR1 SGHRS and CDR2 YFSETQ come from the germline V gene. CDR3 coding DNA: TGCGCCAGCAGGGGGGCGGAATTTCAAGAGACCCAGTACTTC. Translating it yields CASRGAEFQETQYF.

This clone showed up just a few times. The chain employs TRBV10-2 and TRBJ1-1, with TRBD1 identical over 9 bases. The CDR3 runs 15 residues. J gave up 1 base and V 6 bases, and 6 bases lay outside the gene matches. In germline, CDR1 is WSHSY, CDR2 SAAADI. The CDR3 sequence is CASRATGQGNTEAFF. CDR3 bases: TGCGCCAGCAGGGCCACGGGACAGGGGAACACTGAAGCTTTCTTT.

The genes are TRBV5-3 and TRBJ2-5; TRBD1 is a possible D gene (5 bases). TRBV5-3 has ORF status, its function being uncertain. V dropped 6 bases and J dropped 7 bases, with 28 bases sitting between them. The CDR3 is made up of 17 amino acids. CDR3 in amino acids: CARNKKGARKDVGTQYF. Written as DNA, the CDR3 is TGTGCCAGAAACAAGAAAGGGGCGCGGAAGGACGTGGGGACCCAGTACTTC.

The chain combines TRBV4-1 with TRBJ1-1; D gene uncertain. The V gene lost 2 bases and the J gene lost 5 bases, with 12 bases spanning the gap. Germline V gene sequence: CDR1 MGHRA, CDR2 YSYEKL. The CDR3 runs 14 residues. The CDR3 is CASSQTAAGTEAFF. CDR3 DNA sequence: TGCGCCAGCAGCCAAACGGCAGCGGGGACTGAAGCTTTCTTT.

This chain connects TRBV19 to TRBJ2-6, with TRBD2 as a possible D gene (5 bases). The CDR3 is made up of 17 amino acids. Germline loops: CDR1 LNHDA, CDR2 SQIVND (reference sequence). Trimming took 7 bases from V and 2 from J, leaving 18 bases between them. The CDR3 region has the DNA TGTGCCAGTACCCCAACCCCGGGAAGCGCTGGGGCCAACGTCCTGACTTTC. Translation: CASTPTPGSAGANVLTF.

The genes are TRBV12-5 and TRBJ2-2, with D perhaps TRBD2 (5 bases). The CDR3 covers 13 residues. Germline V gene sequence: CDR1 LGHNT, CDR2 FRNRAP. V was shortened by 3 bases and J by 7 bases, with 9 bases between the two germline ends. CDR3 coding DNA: TGTGCTAGTGGTTTCTCGGGGATCGGGGAGCTGTTTTTT. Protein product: CASGFSGIGELFF.

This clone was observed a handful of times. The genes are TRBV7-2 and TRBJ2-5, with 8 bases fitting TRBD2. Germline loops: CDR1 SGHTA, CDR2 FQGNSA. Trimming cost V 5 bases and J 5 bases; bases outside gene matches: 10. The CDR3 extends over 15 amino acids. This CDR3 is CASSPQRGLGETQYF. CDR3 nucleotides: TGTGCCAGCAGCCCTCAGCGGGGGCTCGGGGAGACCCAGTACTTC. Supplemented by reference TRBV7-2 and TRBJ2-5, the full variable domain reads GAGVSQSPSNKVTEKGKDVELRCDPISGHTALYWYRQSLGQGLEFLIYFQGNSAPDKSGLPSDRFSAERTGGSVSTLTIQRTQQEDSAVYLCASSPQRGLGETQYFGPGTRLLVL.

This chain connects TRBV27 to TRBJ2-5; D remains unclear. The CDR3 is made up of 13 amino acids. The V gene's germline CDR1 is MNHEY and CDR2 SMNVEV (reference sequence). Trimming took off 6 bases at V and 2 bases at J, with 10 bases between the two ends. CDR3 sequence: CASSIRVQETQYF. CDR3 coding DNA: TGTGCCAGCAGCATCCGGGTTCAAGAGACCCAGTACTTC.

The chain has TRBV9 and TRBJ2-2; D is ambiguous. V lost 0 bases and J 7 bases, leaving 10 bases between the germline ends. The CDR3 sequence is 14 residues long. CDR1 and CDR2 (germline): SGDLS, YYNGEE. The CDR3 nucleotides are TGTGCCAGCAGCGTAGGATCGGGTCTCGGGGAGCTGTTTTTT. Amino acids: CASSVGSGLGELFF.

The chain's CDR3 is CASSFRQGSYNEQFF. The CDR3 DNA reads TGTGCCAGCAGCTTTAGACAGGGAAGTTACAATGAGCAGTTCTTC. This chain joins TRBV7-6 and TRBJ2-1; 7 positions agree with TRBD1. The ends lost 3 bases at V and 4 bases at J; junction bases unmatched: 6. CDR1 and CDR2 (germline): SGHVS, FNYEAQ. The CDR3 has 15 residues.

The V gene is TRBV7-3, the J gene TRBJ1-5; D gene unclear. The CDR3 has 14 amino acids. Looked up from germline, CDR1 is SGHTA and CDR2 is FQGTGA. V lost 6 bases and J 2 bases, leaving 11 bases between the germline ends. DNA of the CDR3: TGTGCCAGCAGTTCAAACGGTGGCAATCAGCCCCAGCATTTT. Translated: CASSSNGGNQPQHF.

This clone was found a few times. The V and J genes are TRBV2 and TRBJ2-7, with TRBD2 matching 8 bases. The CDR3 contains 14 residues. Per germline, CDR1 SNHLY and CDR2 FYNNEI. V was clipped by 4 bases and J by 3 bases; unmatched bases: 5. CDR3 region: CASSAGRGSYEQYF. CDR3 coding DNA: TGTGCCAGCAGTGCCGGGAGGGGAAGCTACGAGCAGTACTTC.

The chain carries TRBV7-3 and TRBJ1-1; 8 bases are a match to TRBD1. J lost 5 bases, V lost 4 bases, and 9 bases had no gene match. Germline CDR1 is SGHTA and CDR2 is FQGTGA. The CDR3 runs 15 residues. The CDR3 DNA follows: TGTGCCAGCAGCTCAGGGGGCCCGCCGGGAACTGAAGCTTTCTTT. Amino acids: CASSSGGPPGTEAFF.

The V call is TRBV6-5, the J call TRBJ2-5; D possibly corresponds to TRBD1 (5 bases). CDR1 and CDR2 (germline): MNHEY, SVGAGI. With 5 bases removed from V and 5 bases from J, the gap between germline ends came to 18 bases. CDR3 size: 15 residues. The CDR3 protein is CASSPGLISGETQYF. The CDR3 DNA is TGTGCCAGCAGTCCAGGGTTGATTTCCGGGGAGACCCAGTACTTC.

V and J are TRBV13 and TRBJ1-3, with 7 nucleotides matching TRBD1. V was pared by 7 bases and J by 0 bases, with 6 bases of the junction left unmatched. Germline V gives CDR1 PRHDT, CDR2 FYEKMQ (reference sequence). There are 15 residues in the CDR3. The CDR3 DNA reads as TGTGCCAGCACCACCCGGACAGGCTCTGGAAACACCATATATTTT. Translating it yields CASTTRTGSGNTIYF.

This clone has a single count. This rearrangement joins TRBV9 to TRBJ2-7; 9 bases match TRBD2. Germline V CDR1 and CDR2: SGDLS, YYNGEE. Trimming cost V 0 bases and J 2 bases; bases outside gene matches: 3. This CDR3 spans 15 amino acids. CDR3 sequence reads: CASSVGGGGAYEQYF. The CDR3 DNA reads TGTGCCAGCAGCGTAGGGGGCGGGGGGGCCTACGAGCAGTACTTC.

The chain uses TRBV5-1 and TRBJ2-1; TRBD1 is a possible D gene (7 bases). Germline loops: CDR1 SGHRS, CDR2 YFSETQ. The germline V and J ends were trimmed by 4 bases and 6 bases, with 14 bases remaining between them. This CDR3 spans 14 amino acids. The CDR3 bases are TGCGCCAGCAGCGCGGGGACAGCCATCAATGAGCAGTTCTTC. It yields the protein CASSAGTAINEQFF.

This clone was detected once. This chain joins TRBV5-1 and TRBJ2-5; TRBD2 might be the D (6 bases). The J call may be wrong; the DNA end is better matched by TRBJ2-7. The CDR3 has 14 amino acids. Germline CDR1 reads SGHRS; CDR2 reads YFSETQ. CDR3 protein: CASSTGVGSYEQYF. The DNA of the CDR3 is TGCGCCAGCAGTACGGGGGTCGGATCCTACGAGCAGTACTTC.

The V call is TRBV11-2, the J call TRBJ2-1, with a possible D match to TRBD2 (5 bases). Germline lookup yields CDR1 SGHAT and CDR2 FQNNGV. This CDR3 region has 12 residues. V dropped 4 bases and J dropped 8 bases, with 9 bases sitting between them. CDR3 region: CASSSAVHEQFF. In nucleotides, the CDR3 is TGTGCCAGCAGCTCAGCGGTACATGAGCAGTTCTTC.